The 11 T cell receptor beta chains presented below share a single source sample, sequenced in a study of blood T cells in healthy people across ages. A J-beta primer mix and a sample-barcoded 5' primer were used in a second PCR of roughly 7 to 12 cycles. TCRdb independently ran MiXCR on the 5' RACE reads; one entry per CDR3 protein. The table has 1.6 million or so distinct CDR3 sequences, around 36% seen once. Sequencing was performed on blood. These receptors originate from a woman in her 30s in good health.

In DNA, the CDR3 is TGTGCCAGCAGCTTAGCTCGCAGGCCGGAGACCCAGTACTTC. Amino acids: CASSLARRPETQYF. The genes are TRBV13 and TRBJ2-5; D is unclear. This CDR3 is built from 14 residues. CDR1 is PRHDT and CDR2 is FYEKMQ in the germline V gene (reference sequence). With 1 base removed from V and 5 bases from J, the gap between germline ends came to 11 bases. The entire variable domain, with the rest obtained from reference TRBV13 and TRBJ2-5, is as follows: AAGVIQSPRHLIKEKRETATLKCYPIPRHDTVYWYQQGPGQDPQFLISFYEKMQSDKGSIPDRFSAQQFSDYHSELNMSSLELGDSALYFCASSLARRPETQYFGPGTRLLVL.

This clonotype has a handful of counts. A read error is possible here, since a much larger clone lies one base away. The rearrangement joins TRBV9 to TRBJ2-5; TRBD2 is a possible D gene (6 bases). Germline V gene sequence: CDR1 SGDLS, CDR2 YYNGEE. The CDR3 is made up of 16 amino acids. Trimming cost V 0 bases and J 5 bases, with 17 bases left between them. CDR3 amino acids: CASSVGGCGAGETQYF. CDR3 DNA: TGTGCCAGCAGCGTAGGAGGTTGCGGGGCCGGGGAGACCCAGTACTTC.

A word on this clonotype: One junction end disagrees with the germline gene, perhaps due to a read error. The chain employs TRBV3-1 and TRBJ2-1, with 12 bases identical to TRBD2. The CDR3 runs 16 residues. Germline V CDR1 and CDR2: LGHDT, YNNKEL (reference sequence). This CDR3 reads CTSSQGRLAGDNEQFF. CDR3 bases: TGTACCAGCAGCCAAGGTCGACTAGCGGGAGACAATGAGCAGTTCTTC.

This clonotype occurred once. V usage is TRBV9 and J usage is TRBJ1-2; D unclear. Deletions cut 3 bases from V and 7 bases from J, with 13 bases between. Germline-derived CDR1 and CDR2 are SGDLS and YYNGEE. CDR3 length equals 13 residues. CDR3 residues: CASSAPEVGGYTF. The CDR3 DNA follows: TGTGCCAGCAGCGCCCCCGAGGTTGGTGGCTACACCTTC.

Regarding this clonotype: This sequence may be a read error, since a much larger clone differs from it by one base. The chain links TRBV10-1 to TRBJ2-3; D unclear. V was cut by 3 bases and J by 3 bases, with 16 bases left in between. The germline V gene encodes CDR1 WNHNN and CDR2 SYGVQD (reference sequence). CDR3 length equals 16 residues. CDR3 in amino acids: CASSDPSTIGTDTQYF. As DNA, the CDR3 is TGCGCCAGCAGTGACCCTTCAACGATCGGGACAGATACGCAGTATTTT.

As for this clonotype: It may be a read error: a sequence one base away is much more abundant. The V and J genes are TRBV6-5 and TRBJ1-2; weak D call: TRBD1 (5 bases). Deletions cut 8 bases from V and 8 bases from J, with 15 bases between. This CDR3 spans 12 amino acids. Germline V gene sequence: CDR1 MNHEY, CDR2 SVGAGI. Here the CDR3 reads CASPPTGRGYTF. CDR3 sequence (DNA): TGTGCCAGCCCCCCGACGGGACGAGGCTACACCTTC.

As to this clonotype: The germline gene is not matched at one end of the junction; a read error may be the cause. This sequence joins TRBV4-1 and TRBJ2-1; a weak D match, TRBD2 (6 bases). The CDR3 contains 15 residues. Germline-derived CDR1 and CDR2 are MGHRA and YSYEKL. DNA of the CDR3: TGCGCCGGCAGCCAGGTCGGGAGCTCCTACAATGAGCAGTTCTTC. Translation: CAGSQVGSSYNEQFF.

This clonotype was detected only a few times. The genes are TRBV28 and TRBJ1-2, with 11 bases that match TRBD1. CDR3 length: 16 amino acids. CDR1 and CDR2 from the germline V gene are MDHEN and SYDVKM. V gave up 8 bases and J gave up 7 bases; unmatched junction bases: 15. The CDR3 DNA is TGTGCCAGCGTCGCGGGCCCGGGACAGGGGGTCTCTGGCTACACCTTC. It yields the protein CASVAGPGQGVSGYTF.

This chain joins TRBV6-1 and TRBJ1-1, with a weak D call TRBD1 (5 bases). The V end was cut by 8 bases, the J end by 4 bases, with 14 bases between. There are 13 residues in the CDR3. Germline V gives CDR1 MNHNS, CDR2 SASEGT. CDR3 amino acids: CASSEAGPTEAFF. The DNA of the CDR3 is TGTGCCAGCTCAGAGGCGGGGCCCACTGAAGCTTTCTTT.

The chain combines TRBV6-6 with TRBJ2-1; D unclear. Trimming took 0 bases from V and 4 from J, leaving 7 bases between them. Germline V gene sequence: CDR1 MNHNY, CDR2 SVGAGI (reference sequence). The CDR3 runs 14 residues. Here the CDR3 reads CASSYSRVYNEQFF. The CDR3 DNA is TGTGCCAGCAGTTACTCTCGGGTTTACAATGAGCAGTTCTTC.

This clonotype was counted a few times. CDR3 sequence reads: CATSDSGGYNEQFF. Here the CDR3 DNA reads TGTGCCACCAGTGATAGCGGGGGCTACAATGAGCAGTTCTTC. The J gene is TRBJ2-1, the V gene TRBV24-1, with 8 bases aligning to TRBD2. This CDR3 region has 14 residues. Trimming removed 3 bases from V and 3 bases from J; junction bases left unmatched: 0. Germline V gene sequence: CDR1 KGHDR, CDR2 SFDVKD.